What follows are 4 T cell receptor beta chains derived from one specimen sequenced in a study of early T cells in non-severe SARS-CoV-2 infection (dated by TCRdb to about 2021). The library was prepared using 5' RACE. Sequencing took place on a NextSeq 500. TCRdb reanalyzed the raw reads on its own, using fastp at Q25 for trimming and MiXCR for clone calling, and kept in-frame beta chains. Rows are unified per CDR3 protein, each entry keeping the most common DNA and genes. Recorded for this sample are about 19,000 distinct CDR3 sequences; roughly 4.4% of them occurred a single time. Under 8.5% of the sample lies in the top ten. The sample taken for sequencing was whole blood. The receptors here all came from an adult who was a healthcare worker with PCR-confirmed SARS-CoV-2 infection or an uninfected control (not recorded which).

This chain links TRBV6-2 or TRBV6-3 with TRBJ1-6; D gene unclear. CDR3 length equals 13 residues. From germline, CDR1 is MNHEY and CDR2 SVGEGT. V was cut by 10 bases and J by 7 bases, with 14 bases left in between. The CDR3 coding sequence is TGTGCCACCCGACTGGCCTCGAATTCACCCCTCCACTTT. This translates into CATRLASNSPLHF.

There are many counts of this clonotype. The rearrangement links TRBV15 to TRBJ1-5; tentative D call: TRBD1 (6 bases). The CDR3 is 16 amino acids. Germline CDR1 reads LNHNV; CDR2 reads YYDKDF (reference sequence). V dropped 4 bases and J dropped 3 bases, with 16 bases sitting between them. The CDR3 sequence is CATSNVRGSPNQPQHF. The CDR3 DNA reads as TGTGCCACCAGCAATGTCAGGGGAAGTCCCAATCAGCCCCAGCATTTT.

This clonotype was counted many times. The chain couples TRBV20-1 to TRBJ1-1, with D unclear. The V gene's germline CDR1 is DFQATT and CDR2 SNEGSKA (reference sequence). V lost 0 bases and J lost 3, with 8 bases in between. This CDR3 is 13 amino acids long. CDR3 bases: TGCAGTGCTAGAGAGTCTTGGGACACTGAAGCTTTCTTT. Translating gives CSARESWDTEAFF.

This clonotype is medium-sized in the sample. CDR3 sequence (DNA): TGTGCCAGCAGTTACTCGAAGTTCGCAGATACGCAGTATTTT. It specifies CASSYSKFADTQYF. V gene TRBV6-5 combines with J gene TRBJ2-3; D is unresolved. The V end was cut by 0 bases, the J end by 4 bases, with 8 bases between. Germline CDR1 MNHEY, CDR2 SVGAGI. The CDR3 loop spans 14 amino acids.